The sequence of this T cell receptor (beta chain) was determined in a study of pediatric ulcerative colitis. Here immunoSEQ multiplex PCR was the method, and the copy in TCRdb shows in-frame clones only, minus some. The table shows roughly 19,000 clones, with just under 75% occurring only once. Rectal tissue came from one to two pinch biopsies taken at colonoscopy. The diagnostic colonoscopy in ulcerative colitis patients preceded any immunosuppressive treatment. General study results and limits: This repertoire reflects total lymphocytes rather than subpopulations like regulatory T cells. A couple of patients had blood samples with substantially reduced template counts. A couple of rectal clonotypes were found only in ulcerative colitis patients, all of them.

Notes on this clone: The antigen remains unidentified.

Germline CDR1 and CDR2: SGDLS and YYNGEE. This CDR3 spans 15 amino acids. V was clipped by 0 bases and J by 7 bases, with 16 bases between them. The chain joins TRBV9 to TRBJ1-2; D gene ambiguous. Sequenced material: gut tissue. The source is a boy younger than 18 with moderate ulcerative colitis. The CDR3 here is CASSVGLEGSFGYTF. For the CDR3, the DNA is TGTGCCAGCAGCGTAGGACTCGAAGGTTCCTTTGGCTACACCTTC. Together with reference TRBV9 and TRBJ1-2, the CDR3 gives the full variable domain: DSGVTQTPKHLITATGQRVTLRCSPRSGDLSVYWYQQSLDQGLQFLIQYYNGEERAKGNILERFSAQQFPDLHSELNLSSLELGDSALYFCASSVGLEGSFGYTFGSGTRLTVV.